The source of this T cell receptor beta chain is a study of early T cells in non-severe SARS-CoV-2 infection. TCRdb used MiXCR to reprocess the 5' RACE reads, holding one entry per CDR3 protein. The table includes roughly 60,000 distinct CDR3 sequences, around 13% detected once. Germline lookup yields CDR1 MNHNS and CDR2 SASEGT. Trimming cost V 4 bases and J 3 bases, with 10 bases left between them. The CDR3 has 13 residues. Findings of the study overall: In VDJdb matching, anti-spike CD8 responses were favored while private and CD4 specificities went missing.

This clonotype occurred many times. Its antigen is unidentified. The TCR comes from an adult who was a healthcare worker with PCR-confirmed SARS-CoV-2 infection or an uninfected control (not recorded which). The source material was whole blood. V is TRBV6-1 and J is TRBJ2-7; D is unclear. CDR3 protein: CASSVFELYEQYF. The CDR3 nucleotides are TGTGCCAGCAGTGTCTTCGAGCTCTACGAGCAGTACTTC.